Listed below are T cell receptor beta chains from one sample, sequenced in a study of beta chain features in type 1 diabetes. Profiled with immunoSEQ multiplex PCR; TCRdb holds only in-frame clones, not every one. The repertoire holds almost 350,000 clones, with about 18% as singletons. Input material: naive CD4+ T cells from blood. The receptors derive from a woman aged 18-29 years in good health. CDR3s include the opening cysteine and the closing phenylalanine or tryptophan.

V gene	CDR3 length	CDR3 protein
TRBV30	16	CAWSVRGRDNRDEQYF
TRBV4-1	15	CASSLLQGGLYEQYF
TRBV5-1	16	CASSEDRLAVTYEQYF
TRBV6-6	13	CASSPDRGYGYTF
TRBV29-1	14	CSVGLGQGAKEQYF
TRBV4-1	15	CASSPSVGLKNIQYF
TRBV2	14	CASSIGQGAYEQYF
TRBV30	13	CALTGAGANVLTF
TRBV5-1	15	CASSLAVSGANVLTF
TRBV7-2	13	CASSLGGRYGYTF
TRBV30	13	CAWSVGQDQPQHF
TRBV19	16	CASSIGTTGTYNEQFF
TRBV10-3	13	CAIRDEGINEQFF
TRBV6-5	13	CASSTTPRDTQYF
TRBV30	14	CACQPDSSNEKLFF
TRBV6-5	16	CASSYRGYSSGNTIYF
TRBV2	15	CASSPLAGVGETQYF
TRBV5-4	16	CASSRPPGGVSDTQYF
TRBV2	14	CASREGSSNQPQHF
TRBV2	16	CASTFSGLAAQETQYF
TRBV4-1	19	CASSQDQSRTSGIQETQYF
TRBV4-3	13	CASSPTGGNEQFF
TRBV2	15	CASSLQGTNTGELFF
TRBV7-2	15	CASSFSGGDQETQYF
TRBV5-1	15	CASSSKAGSEYEQYF
TRBV18	15	CASSYDRGLNTEAFF
TRBV29-1	13	CSVEPTGNTEAFF
TRBV25-1	13	CASGGEWATEAFF
TRBV5-1	15	CASSLGHGGTDTQYF
TRBV6-6	16	CASSYSGGRGNNEQFF
TRBV30	14	CAWSVRERTGELFF
TRBV9	13	CASNRQANNEQFF
TRBV19	15	CASSPGSGNLNEQFF
TRBV5-4	14	CASSLAQGQETQYF
TRBV6-6	14	CASSKQGSGEKLFF
TRBV29-1	14	CSVGGRSGRETQYF
TRBV30	12	CAWSGRGNGYTF
TRBV18	16	CASSPLVGGADYEQYF
TRBV13	17	CASSLGLAGGQSNEQFF
TRBV30	16	CAWRGPLGRGEYEQYF
TRBV5-1	14	CASSTRGHNYGYTF
TRBV5-6	17	CASSIPRLAGGPHEQFF
TRBV18	14	CASSPRQTGYEQYF
TRBV30	15	CAWSGWQGNNQPQHF